This entry describes one T cell receptor (beta chain). With 6 bases clipped from V and 2 bases from J, the junction kept 7 bases outside the gene matches. Looked up from germline, CDR1 is SGHRS and CDR2 is YFSETQ. This CDR3 contains 14 residues. The record originates from a study of control samples from healthy donors and cancer patients. Clones were sequenced by immunoSEQ multiplex PCR, and TCRdb holds only the in-frame ones, with some missing. Of 200,000 or so clones listed, 90% to 95% are singletons. The chain is built from TRBV5-1 and TRBJ1-1; 7 bases align to TRBD1. The origin of this receptor is a man aged 45-65 years in good health. The material sequenced was blood. The CDR3 bases are TGCGCCAGCACGCAGACAGGGTCCAACACTGAAGCTTTCTTT. Protein product: CASTQTGSNTEAFF.